This TCR beta chain was recorded in a study of T-cell memory formation after mild COVID-19. TCRdb independently ran MiXCR on the 5' RACE reads; one entry per CDR3 protein. This sample has roughly 110,000 distinct CDR3 sequences; 9.5% to 15% occur once, and the top ten carry around 25%. Findings and limits, study-wide: Day 15 to 85 contracting clones showed balanced CD4/CD8; day 15 to 37 expanders favored CD4+.

This clonotype came up a few times. Its specificity is unknown. V shed 2 bases and J shed 2 bases, with 6 bases lying between them. Per germline, CDR1 SGHNT and CDR2 YYREEE (reference sequence). The CDR3 contains 13 residues. Specimen: PBMCs or a T cell subset sorted from them (not recorded which). The V call is TRBV5-4, the J call TRBJ2-3; D is ambiguous. This clonotype was obtained from an adult woman who had mild COVID-19 (a few samples of this study predate the infection). Cell type and time point are not known. The CDR3 region has the DNA TGTGCCAGCAGCTTTGAGTTCACAGATACGCAGTATTTT. It is translated as CASSFEFTDTQYF.